A single sample is the source of the 9 T cell receptor beta chains below, sequenced in a study of blood T cells in healthy people across ages. Combining a sample-barcoded 5' primer with a J-beta primer mix, a second PCR ran for about 7 to 12 cycles. TCRdb redid the calling of the 5' RACE reads with MiXCR, one entry per CDR3 protein. Of about 800,000 distinct CDR3 sequences listed, roughly 60% are singletons. Sequenced material: blood. The receptor set was obtained from a man aged 25-45 years in good health.

The chain couples TRBV29-1 to TRBJ1-1, with no clear D. Between the trimmed V and J ends, which lost 2 bases and 1 base, there was a span of 8 bases. Germline CDR1 SQVTM, CDR2 ANQGSEA. CDR3 length: 13 residues. As DNA, the CDR3 is TGCAGCGTTGAAAGCCGGGGGAACACTGAAGCTTTCTTT. This encodes CSVESRGNTEAFF.

This chain joins TRBV24-1 and TRBJ2-1, with D hard to call. V lost 3 bases to trimming and J lost 4 bases, with 3 bases between them. The length of the CDR3 is 12 residues. The germline CDR1 and CDR2 sequences are KGHDR and SFDVKD. CDR3 coding DNA: TGTGCCACCAGTGATCCTTACAATGAGCAGTTCTTC. Amino acid sequence: CATSDPYNEQFF.

This clonotype was seen a few times. CDR3 in amino acids: CASSDYKGWGAFF. CDR3 nucleotide sequence: TGTGCCAGCAGTGACTATAAGGGGTGGGGAGCTTTCTTT. The rearrangement joins TRBV6-1 to TRBJ1-1; D is possibly TRBD1 (5 bases). The CDR3 sequence is 13 residues long. Trimming took off 3 bases at V and 10 bases at J, with 15 bases between the two ends. From germline, CDR1 is MNHNS and CDR2 SASEGT.

The chain combines TRBV12-3 or TRBV12-4 with TRBJ2-5; the match to TRBD2 covers 8 bases. The end of the DNA fits TRBJ2-7 better, so the J call may be wrong. CDR3 size: 15 residues. The CDR3 DNA follows: TGTGCCAGCAGTCCCGGGAGGGCCGGTTCAAACGAGCAGTACTTC. This encodes CASSPGRAGSNEQYF.

This chain links TRBV4-2 with TRBJ2-3, with a weak D call TRBD2 (5 bases). The length of the CDR3 is 15 residues. Germline CDR1 LGHNA, CDR2 YNFKEQ. Trimming took 0 bases from V and 4 from J, leaving 11 bases between them. CDR3 nucleotide sequence: TGTGCCAGCAGCCAAGAAGGGAGAAGTCCAGATACGCAGTATTTT. This gives the protein CASSQEGRSPDTQYF.

The genes are TRBV7-2 and TRBJ1-4, with 8 bases fitting TRBD1. V gave up 6 bases and J gave up 7 bases; unmatched junction bases: 10. The germline gives CDR1 SGHTA, CDR2 FQGNSA. This CDR3 has 15 residues. The CDR3 DNA follows: TGTGCCAGCAGGCCGGCAGGGGGCGTGAGTGAAAAACTGTTTTTT. Protein: CASRPAGGVSEKLFF.

This chain connects TRBV20-1 to TRBJ1-4, with D unresolved. The V gene's germline CDR1 is DFQATT and CDR2 SNEGSKA (reference sequence). CDR3 length: 14 residues. Trimming took 6 bases from V and 8 from J, leaving 19 bases between them. The CDR3 DNA is TGCAGTGCCCGAGATACACCCGGAGGGGAAAAACTGTTTTTT. It encodes CSARDTPGGEKLFF.

This chain joins TRBV6-1 and TRBJ2-7; TRBD2 agrees at 7 bases. The CDR3 loop spans 15 amino acids. V was pared by 1 base and J by 7 bases, with 10 bases of the junction left unmatched. Germline CDR1 reads MNHNS; CDR2 reads SASEGT. CDR3 in DNA: TGTGCCAGCAGTGAAGAGGCGGGAGCCTGGGATGAGCAGTACTTC. It encodes CASSEEAGAWDEQYF.

The chain uses TRBV12-3 or TRBV12-4 and TRBJ2-7, with D hard to call. Between the trimmed V and J ends, which lost 8 bases and 0 bases, there was a span of 20 bases. The CDR3 is made up of 16 amino acids. CDR3 residues: CASATIRDSFSYEQYF. DNA for the CDR3: TGTGCCAGCGCCACTATTAGGGATTCCTTCTCCTACGAGCAGTACTTC.